This TCR beta chain was profiled in a study of early T cells in non-severe SARS-CoV-2 infection. Study-level information: Unsorted whole blood bulk RNA was sequenced, with unpaired chains. Whole-study results and caveats: The study's VDJdb matching favored anti-spike CD8 responses and missed private and CD4 specificities.

This clonotype appeared a few times. As yet, its antigen is unknown. The germline V gene encodes CDR1 MNHEY and CDR2 SVGAGI. The CDR3 is 13 amino acids. The V and J ends lost 6 bases and 1 base respectively, with 9 bases between them. As part of library construction, unique molecular identifiers were attached to individual cDNA molecules. TCRdb recomputed calls from the 5' RACE reads with MiXCR, one row per CDR3 protein. The data show tens of thousands of distinct CDR3 sequences, more than 12% seen once. The material sequenced was whole blood. The clonotype comes from an adult who was a healthcare worker with PCR-confirmed SARS-CoV-2 infection or an uninfected control (not recorded which). This sequence joins TRBV6-5 and TRBJ2-5, with D unclear. CDR3 protein: CASSPAFQETQYF. In DNA form, the CDR3 reads TGTGCCAGCAGCCCCGCCTTCCAAGAGACCCAGTACTTC.